The T cell receptor beta chain described here comes from a study of T cell clonotyping in hematopoietic cell transplantation. Overall study results and limits: Pathologically expanded recipient clonotypes increased progressively from day 30 to day 180 as diversity fell.

The method was immunoSEQ multiplex PCR; TCRdb's version includes in-frame clones alone and lacks a portion of them. Altogether about 15,000 clones are present, approximately 83% being singletons, with the ten largest covering around 4.3%. The CDR3 length is 15 residues. Per the germline V gene, CDR1 is WSHSY and CDR2 is SAAADI. Trimming removed 6 bases from V and 3 bases from J; junction bases left unmatched: 5. There are a few counts of this clone. Its antigen remains unidentified. The sequenced material came from peripheral blood mononuclear cells. The chain couples TRBV10-2 to TRBJ2-1, with 10 bases that match TRBD1. The clonotype comes from a middle-aged woman in good health. Some clones in this sample may be carry-over from other donors' samples. In DNA, the CDR3 is TGCGCCAGCAGAACCGGGACAGGGGTCTACAATGAGCAGTTCTTC. This encodes CASRTGTGVYNEQFF.